This T cell receptor (beta chain) appears in the sequencing data of a study of blood T cells in healthy people across ages. Study-level points and caveats: CMV status of donors was unknown, possibly confounding expanded clonotype changes.

This clonotype turned up a few times. Its target is not known. Primed by a sample-barcoded 5' primer and a J-beta primer mix, a second PCR proceeded for about 7 to 11 cycles. MiXCR, applied by TCRdb to the 5' RACE reads, yields one record per CDR3 protein. Seen here are some 1.4 million distinct CDR3 sequences, 42% observed once, and the top ten hold 7% to 9.5%. The CDR3 has 17 residues. Per germline, CDR1 SEHNR and CDR2 FQNEAQ (reference sequence). Trimming removed 1 base at V and 2 bases at J, with 18 bases between. Each individual donor underwent a draw of 8 to 10 milliliters of peripheral blood. PBMCs numbering at least 6.5 million were isolated per sample.

The genes are TRBV7-9 and TRBJ2-7; D is uncertain. This clonotype was sampled from a woman aged 18-30 years in good health. Sequenced: blood. The chain's CDR3 is CASSLGYGSVGAYEQYF. The DNA of the CDR3 is TGTGCCAGCAGCTTAGGCTACGGGTCGGTCGGTGCCTACGAGCAGTACTTC.